What follows are 7 T cell receptor beta chains derived from one specimen sequenced in a study of T cells in Graves' hyperthyroidism and ophthalmopathy. There were TCR beta CDR3 regions amplified from RNA transcripts. When the TCR CDR3 underwent first-round RT-PCR, the HTBI primer set was used. TCRdb independently ran MiXCR on the multiplex PCR reads; one entry per CDR3 protein. The sample contains hundreds of thousands of distinct CDR3 sequences, around 15% of which appear only once. The sequencing sample was made of blood. The receptors shown here come from a young woman with Graves' hyperthyroidism.

The gene calls are TRBV4-1 and TRBJ1-3; 8 bases line up with TRBD1. The V gene end was trimmed by 1 base and the J gene end by 0 bases; junction bases not matched to a gene: 2. Germline lookup yields CDR1 MGHRA and CDR2 YSYEKL. The CDR3 extends over 16 amino acids. The CDR3 bases are TGCGCCAGCAGCCAAGGACAGGGGCCCTCTGGAAACACCATATATTTT. Protein: CASSQGQGPSGNTIYF.

This clonotype was recorded many times. This rearrangement joins TRBV20-1 to TRBJ1-1; D is uncertain. Trimming shortened V by 4 bases and J by 6 bases, and 12 bases separated the two germline ends. The CDR3 is 12 residues long. CDR1 is DFQATT and CDR2 is SNEGSKA in the germline V gene (reference sequence). The CDR3 coding sequence is TGCAGTGCTAAGAGGGTCGAACCTGAAGCTTTCTTT. Residues: CSAKRVEPEAFF.

This clonotype was observed a handful of times. The chain links TRBV7-9 to TRBJ2-7, with D possibly TRBD2 on 5 matching bases. Trimming cost V 4 bases and J 4 bases, with 14 bases left between them. Germline values: CDR1 SEHNR, CDR2 FQNEAQ (reference sequence). CDR3 length equals 14 residues. The CDR3 sequence is CASSSEARAYEQYF. For the CDR3, the DNA is TGTGCCAGCAGCTCGGAGGCCCGAGCTTACGAGCAGTACTTC.

CDR3 nucleotides: TGTGCCAGCGGGTGGGGGGACGACGAGCAGTACTTC. This codes for CASGWGDDEQYF. The rearrangement uses TRBV7-9 and TRBJ2-7; a possible D gene is TRBD2 (6 bases). Trimming took 8 bases from V and 5 from J, leaving 13 bases between them. The germline CDR1 and CDR2 sequences are SEHNR and FQNEAQ (reference sequence). The CDR3 has 12 amino acids. The full variable domain, rest sourced from reference TRBV7-9 and TRBJ2-7, is DTGVSQNPRHKITKRGQNVTFRCDPISEHNRLYWYRQTLGQGPEFLTYFQNEAQLEKSRLLSDRFSAERPKGSFSTLEIQRTEQGDSAMYLCASGWGDDEQYFGPGTRLTVT.

The sample holds a few counts of this clonotype. V gene TRBV5-4 combines with J gene TRBJ2-1, with 8 bases identical to TRBD2. J was trimmed by 2 bases and V by 0 bases; bases with no gene match: 4. CDR1 is SGHNT, CDR2 YYREEE, per germline (reference sequence). The CDR3 has 16 amino acids. CDR3 sequence reads: CASSLEPGLAYNEQFF. In DNA form, the CDR3 reads TGTGCCAGCAGCTTGGAACCGGGACTAGCCTACAATGAGCAGTTCTTC.

This clonotype has ten or more counts. The gene calls are TRBV20-1 and TRBJ2-7; the D gene is possibly TRBD2 (5 bases). With 2 bases removed from V and 2 bases from J, the gap between germline ends came to 10 bases. Germline loops: CDR1 DFQATT, CDR2 SNEGSKA (reference sequence). The CDR3 loop spans 13 amino acids. The CDR3 region has the DNA TGCAGTGCTAGAAACCCCGGGACCTACGAGCAGTACTTC. Protein: CSARNPGTYEQYF.

This clonotype came up a few times. The CDR3 loop is CASSVQTGLYGYTF. In DNA, the CDR3 is TGTGCCAGTAGTGTTCAAACAGGACTTTATGGCTACACCTTC. The chain carries TRBV19 and TRBJ1-2; possibly TRBD1 for D (5 bases). This CDR3 spans 14 amino acids. Germline V CDR1 and CDR2: LNHDA, SQIVND (reference sequence). Trimming pared 5 bases from V and 5 bases from J, leaving 15 bases between.